The clone carrying this T cell receptor beta chain has more than one count but fewer than ten. Germline V CDR1 and CDR2: LGHNA, YNFKEQ. The V end lost 3 bases, the J end lost 2 bases, and 10 bases lay between the germline ends. The CDR3 is made up of 14 amino acids. TCRdb called the RT-PCR reads again in MiXCR, with one record for every CDR3 protein. The sample shows 550,000 to 750,000 distinct CDR3 sequences, approximately 14% of them seen only once. The chain carries TRBV4-2 and TRBJ1-1; D is ambiguous. The sequencing sample was made of memory CD4+ T cells from blood. This clonotype was obtained from a female donor in good health, serving as a healthy control. The CDR3 nucleotides are TGTGCCAGCAGCCAGGAACGGAGCAACACTGAAGCTTTCTTT. The encoded protein is CASSQERSNTEAFF.